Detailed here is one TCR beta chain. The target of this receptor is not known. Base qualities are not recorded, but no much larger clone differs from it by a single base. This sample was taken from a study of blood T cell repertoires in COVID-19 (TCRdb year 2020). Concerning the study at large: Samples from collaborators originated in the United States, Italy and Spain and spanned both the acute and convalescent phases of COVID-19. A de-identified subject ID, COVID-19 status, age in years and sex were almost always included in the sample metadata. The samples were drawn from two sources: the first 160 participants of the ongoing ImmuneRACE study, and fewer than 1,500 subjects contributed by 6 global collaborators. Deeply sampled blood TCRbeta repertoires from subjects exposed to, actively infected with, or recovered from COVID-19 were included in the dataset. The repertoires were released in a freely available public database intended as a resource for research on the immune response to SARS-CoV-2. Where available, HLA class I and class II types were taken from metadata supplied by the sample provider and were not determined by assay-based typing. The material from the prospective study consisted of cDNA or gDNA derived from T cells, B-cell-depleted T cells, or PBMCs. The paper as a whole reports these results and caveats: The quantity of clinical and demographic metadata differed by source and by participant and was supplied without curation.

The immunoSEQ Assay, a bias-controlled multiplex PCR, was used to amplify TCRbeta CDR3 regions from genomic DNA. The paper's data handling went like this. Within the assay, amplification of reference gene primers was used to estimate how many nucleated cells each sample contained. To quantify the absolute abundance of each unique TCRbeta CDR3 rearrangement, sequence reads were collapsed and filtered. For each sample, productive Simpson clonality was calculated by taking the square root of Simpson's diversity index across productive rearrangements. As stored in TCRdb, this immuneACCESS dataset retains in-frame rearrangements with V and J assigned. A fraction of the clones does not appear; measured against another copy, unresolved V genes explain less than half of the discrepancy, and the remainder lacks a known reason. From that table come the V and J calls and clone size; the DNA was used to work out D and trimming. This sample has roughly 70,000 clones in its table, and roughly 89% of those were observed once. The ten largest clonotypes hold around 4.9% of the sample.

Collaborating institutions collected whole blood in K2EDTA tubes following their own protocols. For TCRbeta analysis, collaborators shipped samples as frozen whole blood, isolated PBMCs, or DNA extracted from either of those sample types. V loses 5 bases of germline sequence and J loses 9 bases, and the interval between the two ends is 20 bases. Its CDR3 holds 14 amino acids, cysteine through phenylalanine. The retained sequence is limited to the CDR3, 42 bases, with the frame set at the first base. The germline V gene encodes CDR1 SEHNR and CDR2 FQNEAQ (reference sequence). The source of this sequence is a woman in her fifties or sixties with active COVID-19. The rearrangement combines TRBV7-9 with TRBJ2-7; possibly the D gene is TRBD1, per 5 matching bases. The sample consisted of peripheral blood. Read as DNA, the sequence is TGTGCCAGCAGCCCCGGACAAACCGGACCATGGCAGTACTTC. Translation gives CASSPGQTGPWQYF. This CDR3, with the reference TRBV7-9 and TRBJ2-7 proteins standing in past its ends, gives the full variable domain DTGVSQNPRHKITKRGQNVTFRCDPISEHNRLYWYRQTLGQGPEFLTYFQNEAQLEKSRLLSDRFSAERPKGSFSTLEIQRTEQGDSAMYLCASSPGQTGPWQYFGPGTRLTVT.